This T cell receptor beta chain was retrieved from a study of naive and memory T cell subsets. The length of the CDR3 is 14 residues. Germline CDR1 and CDR2: MNHNY and SVGAGI (reference sequence). V was trimmed by 8 bases and J by 4 bases, leaving 14 bases between them. The SP2 primer and nested alpha and beta constant region primers amplified ligated cDNA in four rounds. TCRdb fed the 5' RACE reads into MiXCR, producing one record per CDR3 protein. The sample holds 56,000 or so distinct CDR3 sequences, under 10% seen once. TCR cDNA received a 3' ligated oligonucleotide that carried a UMI. The genes are TRBV6-6 and TRBJ1-4; D is unresolved. This clonotype was obtained from a female donor in good health. The CDR3 nucleotides read TGTGCCAGCTGCCTGGGAGCGTTTAATGAAAAACTGTTTTTT. Translated: CASCLGAFNEKLFF.